The clone carrying this T cell receptor beta chain was detected once. This CDR3 contains 14 residues. Germline values: CDR1 MNHEY, CDR2 SVGAGI. Trimming removed 7 bases from V and 2 bases from J, with 15 bases in between. This entry belongs to a study of blood T cell repertoires in COVID-19. In the original analysis: Counts of nucleated cells, estimated from reference gene primer amplification, were obtained. Sequencing was performed with immunoSEQ multiplex PCR; in TCRdb, only in-frame clones are kept and a portion is missing. V and J calls and clone size are those listed in that table; D and trimming were worked out from the DNA. Here the sample spans about 200,000 clones, about four fifths being singletons.

The TCR sequence derives from a woman aged 70-85 years with active or convalescent COVID-19. Sequencing was carried out using peripheral blood. The chain joins TRBV6-5 to TRBJ2-7; D is undetermined. CDR3 amino acids: CASTSNWPTYEQYF. In nucleotides, the CDR3 is TGTGCCAGCACTAGTAACTGGCCTACCTACGAGCAGTACTTC.